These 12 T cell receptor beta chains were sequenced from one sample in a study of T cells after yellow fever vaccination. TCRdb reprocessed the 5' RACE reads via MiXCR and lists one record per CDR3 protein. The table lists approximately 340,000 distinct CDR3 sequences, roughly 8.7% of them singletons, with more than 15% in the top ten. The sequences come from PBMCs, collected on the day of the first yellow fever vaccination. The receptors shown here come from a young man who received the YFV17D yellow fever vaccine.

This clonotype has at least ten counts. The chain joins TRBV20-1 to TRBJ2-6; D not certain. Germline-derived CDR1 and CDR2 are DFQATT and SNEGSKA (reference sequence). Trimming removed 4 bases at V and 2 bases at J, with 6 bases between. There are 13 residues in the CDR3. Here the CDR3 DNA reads TGCAGTGCTAAGGGCACTGGGGCCAACGTCCTGACTTTC. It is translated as CSAKGTGANVLTF.

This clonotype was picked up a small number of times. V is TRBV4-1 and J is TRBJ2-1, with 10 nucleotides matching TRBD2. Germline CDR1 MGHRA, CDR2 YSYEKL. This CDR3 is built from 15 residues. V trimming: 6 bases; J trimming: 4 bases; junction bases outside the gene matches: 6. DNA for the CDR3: TGCGCCAGCAGTCCTAGCGGGGGAATGTACAATGAGCAGTTCTTC. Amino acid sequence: CASSPSGGMYNEQFF.

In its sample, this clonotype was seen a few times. The CDR3 here is CASSQEGSGYYGYTF. For the CDR3, the DNA is TGCGCCAGCAGCCAAGAGGGTTCGGGCTACTATGGCTACACCTTC. This chain links TRBV4-3 with TRBJ1-2, with no clear D. Trimming cost V 0 bases and J 3 bases, with 11 bases left between them. CDR3 size: 15 residues. The germline gives CDR1 LGHNA, CDR2 YSLEER.

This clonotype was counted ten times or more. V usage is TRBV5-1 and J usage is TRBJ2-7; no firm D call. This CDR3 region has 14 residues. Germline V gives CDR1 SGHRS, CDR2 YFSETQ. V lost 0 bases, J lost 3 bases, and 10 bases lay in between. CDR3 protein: CASSLAPGDYEQYV. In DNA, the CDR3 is TGCGCCAGCAGCTTGGCGCCAGGAGACTACGAGCAGTACGTC.

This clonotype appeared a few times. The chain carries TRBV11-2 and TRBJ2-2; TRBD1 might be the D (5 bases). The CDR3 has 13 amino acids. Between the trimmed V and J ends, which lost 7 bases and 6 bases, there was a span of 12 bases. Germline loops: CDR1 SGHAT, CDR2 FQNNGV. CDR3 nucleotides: TGTGCCAGCAAAACGCCCAGGGCCGGGGAGCTGTTTTTT. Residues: CASKTPRAGELFF. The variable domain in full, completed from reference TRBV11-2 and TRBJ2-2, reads EAGVAQSPRYKIIEKRQSVAFWCNPISGHATLYWYQQILGQGPKLLIQFQNNGVVDDSQLPKDRFSAERLKGVDSTLKIQPAKLEDSAVYLCASKTPRAGELFFGEGSRLTVL.

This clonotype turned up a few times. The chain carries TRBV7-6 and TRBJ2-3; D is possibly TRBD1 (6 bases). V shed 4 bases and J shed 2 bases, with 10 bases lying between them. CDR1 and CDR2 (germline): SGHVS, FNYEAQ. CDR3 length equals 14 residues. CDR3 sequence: CASSSMGATDTQYF. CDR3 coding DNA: TGTGCCAGCAGCTCGATGGGGGCCACAGATACGCAGTATTTT.

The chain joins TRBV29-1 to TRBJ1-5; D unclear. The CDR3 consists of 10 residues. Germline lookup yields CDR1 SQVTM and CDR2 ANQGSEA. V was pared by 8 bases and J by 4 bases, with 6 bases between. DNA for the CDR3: TGCAGCTCCAGTAATCAGCCCCAGCATTTT. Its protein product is CSSSNQPQHF. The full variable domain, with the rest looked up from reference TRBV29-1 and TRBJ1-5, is SAVISQKPSRDICQRGTSLTIQCQVDSQVTMMFWYRQQPGQSLTLIATANQGSEATYESGFVIDKFPISRPNLTFSTLTVSNMSPEDSSIYLCSSSNQPQHFGDGTRLSIL.

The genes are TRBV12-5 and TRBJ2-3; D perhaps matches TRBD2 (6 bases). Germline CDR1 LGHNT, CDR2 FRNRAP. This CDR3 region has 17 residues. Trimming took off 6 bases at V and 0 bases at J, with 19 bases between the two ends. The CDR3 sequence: CASGPGVAGPSTDTQYF. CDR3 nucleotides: TGTGCTAGTGGCCCCGGGGTCGCGGGACCAAGCACAGATACGCAGTATTTT.

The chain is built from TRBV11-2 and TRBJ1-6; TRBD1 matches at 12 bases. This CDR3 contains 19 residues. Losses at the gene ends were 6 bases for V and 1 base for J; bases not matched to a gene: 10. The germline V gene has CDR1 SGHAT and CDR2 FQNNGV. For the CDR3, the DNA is TGTGCCAGCAGGTCCAAGGGACAGGGGGCCTCGTCCTATAATTCACCCCTCCACTTT. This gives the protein CASRSKGQGASSYNSPLHF.

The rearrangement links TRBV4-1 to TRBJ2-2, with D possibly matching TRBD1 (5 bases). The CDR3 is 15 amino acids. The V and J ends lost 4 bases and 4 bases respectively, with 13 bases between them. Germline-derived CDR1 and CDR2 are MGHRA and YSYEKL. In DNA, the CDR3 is TGCGCCAGCAGCCCATCGACAGTCTCCACCGGGGAGCTGTTTTTT. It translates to CASSPSTVSTGELFF.

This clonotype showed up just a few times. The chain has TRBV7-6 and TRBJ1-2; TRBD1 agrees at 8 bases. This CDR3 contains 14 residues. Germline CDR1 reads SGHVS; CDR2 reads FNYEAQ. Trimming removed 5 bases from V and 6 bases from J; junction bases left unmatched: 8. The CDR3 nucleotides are TGTGCCAGCAGCCCCCTGGGCAGGGGGCATGGCTACACCTTC. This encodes CASSPLGRGHGYTF.

DNA for the CDR3: TGTGCCAGCTCCGGGACTGGAAGCACAGATACGCAGTATTTT. Translated, it gives CASSGTGSTDTQYF. The gene calls are TRBV18 and TRBJ2-3; D is perhaps TRBD2 (6 bases). The germline V and J ends were trimmed by 6 bases and 0 bases, with 10 bases remaining between them. CDR3 length: 14 residues. CDR1 is KGHSH and CDR2 is LQKENI in the germline V gene. The full variable domain, with the rest looked up from reference TRBV18 and TRBJ2-3, is NAGVMQNPRHLVRRRGQEARLRCSPMKGHSHVYWYRQLPEEGLKFMVYLQKENIIDESGMPKERFSAEFPKEGPSILRIQQVVRGDSAAYFCASSGTGSTDTQYFGPGTRLTVL.